This note documents a single TCR beta chain sequence. No cognate antigen has been identified for it. One base away there is no much larger clone; base qualities are not given. Patients with autoimmune disease history or receiving systemic immunosuppression were excluded from the trial. Peripheral blood for TCR sequencing was collected from all dose cohorts at baseline, on cycle 4 day 1, and on cycle 7 day 1. The samples were taken from a phase I, first-in-human, multicenter, open-label dose-escalation trial of ivuxolimab. Adults with locally advanced or metastatic head and neck squamous cell, hepatocellular, melanoma or renal cell carcinoma were enrolled in the trial. Before TCR sequencing, CD4+ and CD8+ T cells were separately sorted from peripheral blood. The sample belongs to a study of OX40 agonist ivuxolimab in advanced cancers. Study-wide context: Ivuxolimab was an agonistic, fully human IgG2 monoclonal antibody directed against OX40 (CD134), a costimulatory receptor. Intravenous ivuxolimab was administered to patients every 2 weeks at six dose levels: 0.01, 0.1, 0.3, 1.5, 3 and 10 mg/kg. Of the 50 to 55 patients in dose escalation, some 20 had hepatocellular carcinoma, some 15 had melanoma, 9 had renal cell carcinoma and 9 had head and neck cancer. The dose-escalation cohort was 82.7% male with a mean age of about 60 years, ranging from roughly 23 to 80. Patients were allowed to have had prior anti-PD-1, anti-PD-L1 or anti-CTLA-4 therapy, and 30% to 40% of the dose-escalation patients had previously received checkpoint inhibitors. Partial responses were achieved by three dose-escalation patients, of whom one had hepatocellular carcinoma and two had cutaneous melanoma. The purpose of peripheral TCRbeta sequencing was to test whether ivuxolimab changed TCR sequence diversity and led to clonal T-cell expansion. The paper covers the monotherapy dose-escalation part of the phase I ivuxolimab trial, which included N ≈ 50 patients. General conclusions and limits of the study: The antigen specificity of the peripheral T cells that underwent clonal expansion was not determined. After ivuxolimab, more expanded clones were found on average in CD8+ T cells than in CD4+ T cells. Low levels of normalized T-cell clonal expansion were also shown by some nonresponding patients. In the 0.1-3.0 mg/kg groups, partial responders were among the patients with the lowest normalized peripheral clonal expansion, particularly in CD8+ T cells. At doses of 0.1 to 3.0 mg/kg, clonal expansion of both CD4+ and CD8+ T cells in blood was seen between baseline and week 6.

Genomic DNA was extracted from sorted cells for sequencing of the TCRbeta CDR3 region. The immunoSEQ Assay was used for sequencing of TCRbeta CDR3 regions. This immuneACCESS table, as held by TCRdb, lists in-frame sequences with V and J called but not all clones. Of the missing ones, under half trace to an unresolved V gene in checked studies; the others have no known cause. The sample table shows about 100,000 clones, and 85% to 95% are seen once. Approximately 1.1% of the sample belongs to the ten largest clones. From the germline V gene, CDR1 is MDHEN and CDR2 is SYDVKM. The V end loses 0 bases and the J end loses 0 bases, and a stretch of 9 bases separates them. Including the terminal cysteine and phenylalanine, the CDR3 comprises 15 residues. Of the read, only the CDR3 DNA is kept; its 45 bases are in frame from base 1.

The chain couples TRBV28 to TRBJ2-7; the D segment is perhaps TRBD1 or TRBD2, each sharing 5 matched bases. This receptor was identified in an adult with an advanced solid tumor such as melanoma, head and neck, liver or kidney cancer. Source: CD4+ or CD8+ T cells sorted from blood, taken in a trial of the OX40 agonist ivuxolimab. The CDR3 region reads CASSLWGDTSYEQYF. The bases read TGTGCCAGCAGTTTATGGGGGGATACCTCCTACGAGCAGTACTTC. The entire variable domain, with the stretches around the CDR3 drawn from the reference TRBV28 and TRBJ2-7 proteins, is DVKVTQSSRYLVKRTGEKVFLECVQDMDHENMFWYRQDPGLGLRLIYFSYDVKMKEKGDIPEGYSVSREKKERFSLILESASTNQTSMYLCASSLWGDTSYEQYFGPGTRLTVT.